What follows is one TCR beta chain and its context. Its antigen is not known. The V gene's germline CDR1 is SGHRS and CDR2 YFSETQ. There are 14 residues in the CDR3. For TCR beta, cDNA was produced by 5'RACE template switching with UMIs. No DNA is given; TCRdb re-called the 5' RACE reads and lists each CDR3 protein once. The sample spans about 550,000 distinct CDR3 sequences; the ten largest clones claim roughly 3.5%. The data are from a study of T cells expressing NK-cell markers. Study overall: Investigators obtained TCR beta repertoires from sorted CD3+CD56+NKG2C+, CD3+CD56+NKG2C- and CD3+CD56-NKG2C+ T cells. Seropositivity for HCMV was found in seven of the eight sequenced donors, with one seronegative.

Regarding the study as a whole: A range of about 1.0-7.5% of CD8+ T cells consisted of dominant NKG2C+ clonotypes in about six donors.

The gene calls are TRBV5-1 and TRBJ1-4; TCRdb gives TRBD1 as the D gene, but with no DNA this cannot be confirmed. Source material: blood T cells: a sorted CD56 or NKG2C T cell subset, CD4+ or CD8+ T cells, or bulk PBMC T cells (not recorded which). The sequence was collected from a young man in good health. The CDR3 sequence is CASRLTGGDEKLFF.